This is a list of T cell receptor beta chains from one sample in a study of blood T cell repertoires in COVID-19. Some clones are missing from TCRdb's copy, which holds only in-frame ones; the method was immunoSEQ multiplex PCR. The sample lists 150,000 to 200,000 clones; 75% to 90% were seen once. Sequenced sample: peripheral blood. Receptors originate from a man between 35 and 55 years old with acute or convalescent COVID-19. Each CDR3 is given with its conserved first and last residue. A D gene is named only where the DNA matches it firmly. Only part of the rows carry a size: once, few, many, or a class if the clone is expanded.

>TRBV28|TRBJ2-7|.|.
TGTGCCAGCAGGGATGGACTGTACGAGCAGTACTTC
CASRDGLYEQYF
>TRBV5-1|TRBJ1-5|.|.
TGCGCCAGCAGCTTAAGTCCTGGTGAAGGAGACCAGCCCCAGCATTTT
CASSLSPGEGDQPQHF
>TRBV6-1|TRBJ2-7|TRBD1|.
TGTGCCAGCAGTGAATTGGGACAGTCCTACGAGCAGTACTTC
CASSELGQSYEQYF
>TRBV3-1/TRBV3-2|TRBJ1-1|.|.
TGTGCCAGCAGCCAACAGGGATCTGAAGCTTTCTTT
CASSQQGSEAFF
>TRBV5-1|TRBJ2-7|.|.
TGCGCCAGCAGCTTGGCCTTTTCAGGGGAACTGTACTTC
CASSLAFSGELYF
>TRBV13|TRBJ1-3|.|.
TGTGCCAGCAGCTACCCGGGAGAAAAAGGAAACACCATATATTTT
CASSYPGEKGNTIYF
>TRBV21-1|TRBJ1-1|.|.
TGTGCCAGCAGCAAAGCGCTAAGTTACACTGAAGCTTTCTTT
CASSKALSYTEAFF
>TRBV3-1/TRBV3-2|TRBJ2-2|TRBD2|.
TGTGCCAGCAGCCAGCCGGGACTAGCGGGGGTAGGAGGGACCGGGGAGCTGTTTTTT
CASSQPGLAGVGGTGELFF
>TRBV2|TRBJ1-6|TRBD1|.
TGTGCCAGCAGTTTAGACAGGGGAGAATCACCCCTCCACTTT
CASSLDRGESPLHF
>TRBV5-1|TRBJ1-1|TRBD1|.
TGCGCCAGCAGCTTTAACAGGGGGAACACTGAAGCTTTCTTT
CASSFNRGNTEAFF
>TRBV6-6|TRBJ2-3|TRBD1|.
TGTGCCAGCACCGGACAGGGTGAGGGCACAGATACGCAGTATTTT
CASTGQGEGTDTQYF
>TRBV5-5|TRBJ1-1|TRBD1|once
TGTGCCAGCCTCCAGGGGGGCATGATGAACACTGAAGCTTTCTTT
CASLQGGMMNTEAFF
>TRBV6-5|TRBJ2-5|TRBD1|.
TGTGCCAGCAGTTACGGGACAGGGGGCAGGGAGACCCAGTACTTC
CASSYGTGGRETQYF
>TRBV20-1|TRBJ1-4|.|few
TGCAGTGCTAGTTCGTCGTCTGAAAAACTGTTTTTT
CSASSSSEKLFF
>TRBV6-5|TRBJ1-2|TRBD1|.
TGTGCCAGCAGAGCCCAGGGGGCTTATGGCTACACCTTC
CASRAQGAYGYTF
>TRBV27|TRBJ2-7|.|.
TGTGCCAGCAGTTTGGGGGGGACAGGATACCTACGAGTTTACTTC
CASSLGGTGYLRVYF
>TRBV9|TRBJ2-1|TRBD2|.
TGTGCCAGCAGCGTAGATGTGAAGCGGGGGGGCTACAATGAGCAGTTCTTC
CASSVDVKRGGYNEQFF
>TRBV7-9|TRBJ1-6|.|.
TGTGCCAGCAGCTTAACCCAGGGCTCGAATTCACCCCTCCACTTT
CASSLTQGSNSPLHF
>TRBV6-5|TRBJ1-2|TRBD1|.
TGTGCCAGCAGCCCGACAGGGAGAATCTATGGCTACACCTTC
CASSPTGRIYGYTF
>TRBV4-1|TRBJ2-1|.|.
TGCGCCAGCAGCCACCTTACAGGGTTCAATGAGCAGTTCTTC
CASSHLTGFNEQFF
>TRBV19|TRBJ2-7|.|.
TGTGCCAGCCCCAGCACGGAACCCCGGGGCGAGCAGTACTTC
CASPSTEPRGEQYF
>TRBV10-2|TRBJ1-5|TRBD1|.
TGCGCCAGCAGTGAGTCCGGCGCGGACAGGTACTATCAGCCCCAGCATTTT
CASSESGADRYYQPQHF
>TRBV6-2/TRBV6-3|TRBJ2-1|.|.
TGTGCCAGCAGTTACCCCCCCCCGGTGGGGCTTCCCAATGAGCAGTTCTTC
CASSYPPPVGLPNEQFF
>TRBV7-5|TRBJ2-3|.|.
TGTGCCAGAAGCTTCTTCAGGATAACAGGGGCGGTCAGAGATACGCAGTATTTT
CARSFFRITGAVRDTQYF
>TRBV19|TRBJ2-5|TRBD2|once
TGTGCCAGTAGTGGTCGGGGGGGCTTAGGCCAAGAGACCCAGTACTTC
CASSGRGGLGQETQYF
>TRBV19|TRBJ1-6|.|.
TGTGCCAGTAGTTTCCCCCAGGGTAATTCACCCCTCCACTTT
CASSFPQGNSPLHF
>TRBV4-3|TRBJ1-1|.|.
TGCGCCAGCAGCCAGTGGTCCGGACAGCCTGCTTTCTTT
CASSQWSGQPAFF